This T cell receptor beta chain comes out of a study of blood T cell repertoires in COVID-19. The wider study: Some COVID-19 samples were acute and others convalescent; all came from the United States, Italy and Spain. PBMCs, B-cell-depleted T cells, or T cells provided the cDNA or gDNA that made up the material.

Original processing methods: Reference gene primers were amplified, and this amplification served to estimate nucleated cell counts. Assay used: immunoSEQ multiplex PCR; TCRdb lists only in-frame clones, some missing. Clone size and V and J calls were adopted from that table, with D and trimming inferred from the DNA. The top ten clones hold roughly 0.56% of a sample with roughly 150,000 clones, about four fifths of them seen once. CDR3 size: 12 residues. The ends lost 7 bases at V and 2 bases at J; junction bases unmatched: 4. Germline values: CDR1 SQVTM, CDR2 ANQGSEA. Sequencing was done on a sample of peripheral blood. The V and J genes are TRBV29-1 and TRBJ1-1, with 7 bases aligning to TRBD1. The clonotype was recovered from a man in his fifties or sixties with acute or convalescent COVID-19. The CDR3 spells CSANRGNTEAFF. The CDR3 nucleotides are TGCAGCGCTAACAGGGGAAACACTGAAGCTTTCTTT.